Below, 17 T cell receptor beta chains from the same sample are listed, as sequenced in a study of blood T cell repertoires in COVID-19. Only in-frame clones appear in the TCRdb table, and some are missing; sequencing was by immunoSEQ multiplex PCR. The profile shows roughly 31,000 clones, around 89% of them singletons. Sequenced material: peripheral blood. The origin of the receptors is a man between 60 and 70 years old with active COVID-19.

The rearrangement joins TRBV6-2 or TRBV6-3 to TRBJ2-1; 13 positions agree with TRBD2. The junction had 14 bases not matched to a gene; V was cut back by 2 bases and J by 4 bases. From germline, CDR1 is MNHEY and CDR2 SVGEGT. This CDR3 is 20 amino acids long. This chain's CDR3 is CASSYSVGRLAGGPYNEQFF. The CDR3 DNA reads TGTGCCAGCAGTTACAGCGTGGGGAGACTAGCGGGGGGCCCATACAATGAGCAGTTCTTC.

This chain connects TRBV9 to TRBJ2-5; 7 bases agree with TRBD2. CDR1 is SGDLS and CDR2 is YYNGEE in the germline V gene. There are 14 residues in the CDR3. The trim removed 7 bases at V and 2 bases at J, leaving 8 bases unmatched. The CDR3 nucleotides read TGTGCCAGCTTAAATAGCGGGCCGCAAGAGACCCAGTACTTC. Amino acid sequence: CASLNSGPQETQYF.

This clone was recorded a few times. In DNA form, the CDR3 reads TGTGCCAGCAGCCTGGATGGGGCGCGGGAGACCCAGTACTTC. Its translation: CASSLDGARETQYF. The rearrangement links TRBV7-6 to TRBJ2-5; tentative D call: TRBD1 (5 bases). This CDR3 is 14 amino acids long. The germline V gene has CDR1 SGHVS and CDR2 FNYEAQ. The V end was cut by 5 bases, the J end by 5 bases, with 15 bases between.

V and J are TRBV29-1 and TRBJ2-1; 10 bases are shared with TRBD2. The trim removed 6 bases at V and 1 base at J, leaving 9 bases unmatched. The CDR3 is 16 amino acids. Germline V gene data show CDR1 as SQVTM and CDR2 as ANQGSEA. The CDR3 spells CSVAKGLAESYNEQFF. CDR3 nucleotide sequence: TGCAGCGTCGCAAAAGGACTAGCGGAGTCCTACAATGAGCAGTTCTTC.

This clone was observed once. The chain links TRBV5-6 to TRBJ2-7; D is ambiguous. V shed 0 bases and J shed 4 bases, with 5 bases lying between them. CDR3 length: 12 amino acids. The V gene's germline CDR1 is SGHDT and CDR2 YYEEEE. The CDR3: CASSLGQYEQYF. The CDR3 bases are TGTGCCAGCAGCTTGGGACAATACGAGCAGTACTTC.

This clone is a singleton in its sample. V is TRBV5-4 and J is TRBJ1-1; 7 bases fit TRBD1. Trimming cost V 6 bases and J 3 bases; bases outside gene matches: 17. The CDR3 has 17 residues. The germline gives CDR1 SGHNT, CDR2 YYREEE (reference sequence). CDR3 nucleotide sequence: TGTGCCAGCAACAAAAGGGGGCGCGGACCCTCGGACACTGAAGCTTTCTTT. Amino acid sequence: CASNKRGRGPSDTEAFF.

This chain connects TRBV20-1 to TRBJ2-3, with no clear D. Germline V lookup: CDR1 DFQATT, CDR2 SNEGSKA (reference sequence). Trimming took 4 bases from V and 6 from J, leaving 8 bases between them. The CDR3 covers 11 residues. The CDR3 reads CSAIPEDTQYF. CDR3 nucleotides: TGCAGTGCTATTCCCGAGGATACGCAGTATTTT.

V usage is TRBV28 and J usage is TRBJ1-4, with D unresolved. The CDR3 loop spans 14 amino acids. Germline V gene data show CDR1 as MDHEN and CDR2 as SYDVKM. Trimming took 6 bases from V and 5 from J, leaving 13 bases between them. DNA for the CDR3: TGTGCCAGCAGCCCCGTCGTAGCGAATGAAAAACTGTTTTTT. It encodes CASSPVVANEKLFF.

This clone was found once. The chain recombines TRBV5-8 with TRBJ2-3; unclear D gene. There are 14 residues in the CDR3. The germline gives CDR1 SGHTS, CDR2 YDEGEE. V lost 0 bases and J 0 bases, leaving 5 bases between the germline ends. CDR3 sequence reads: CASSLDSSTDTQYF. CDR3 DNA sequence: TGTGCCAGCAGCTTGGACAGCAGCACAGATACGCAGTATTTT.

V gene TRBV6-6 combines with J gene TRBJ1-2; D uncertain. Germline V lookup: CDR1 MNHNY, CDR2 SVGAGI (reference sequence). V gave up 0 bases and J gave up 5 bases, with 13 bases separating them. This CDR3 is 15 amino acids long. CDR3 sequence reads: CASSYSIFSEYGYTF. In nucleotides, the CDR3 is TGTGCCAGCAGTTACTCGATTTTCAGTGAATATGGCTACACCTTC.

V usage is TRBV28 and J usage is TRBJ1-5; D remains unclear. The V gene's germline CDR1 is MDHEN and CDR2 SYDVKM. The CDR3 is made up of 12 amino acids. V was trimmed by 8 bases and J by 3 bases, leaving 8 bases between them. CDR3 loop: CASSDNNQPQHF. The CDR3 nucleotides read TGTGCCAGCTCAGATAACAATCAGCCCCAGCATTTT.

The chain joins TRBV5-1 to TRBJ2-5, with TRBD1 identical over 8 bases. V was clipped by 4 bases and J by 4 bases; unmatched bases: 9. Germline CDR1 is SGHRS and CDR2 is YFSETQ. This CDR3 is 15 amino acids long. CDR3 sequence reads: CASSRGRGLGETQYF. Here the CDR3 DNA reads TGCGCCAGCAGCCGTGGCAGGGGGCTGGGAGAGACCCAGTACTTC. Supplemented by reference TRBV5-1 and TRBJ2-5, the full variable domain reads KAGVTQTPRYLIKTRGQQVTLSCSPISGHRSVSWYQQTPGQGLQFLFEYFSETQRNKGNFPGRFSGRQFSNSRSEMNVSTLELGDSALYLCASSRGRGLGETQYFGPGTRLLVL.

This chain links TRBV4-1 with TRBJ1-2, with D tentatively TRBD1 (5 bases). CDR1 is MGHRA and CDR2 is YSYEKL in the germline V gene. The CDR3 totals 16 residues. Trimming pared 1 base from V and 4 bases from J, leaving 16 bases between. The CDR3 region is CASSQGPAGRSYGYTF. The CDR3 DNA reads as TGCGCCAGCAGCCAAGGGCCAGCAGGGAGGTCCTATGGCTACACCTTC.

The J gene is TRBJ1-6, the V gene TRBV11-3, with D perhaps matching TRBD1 (6 bases). Trimming pared 5 bases from V and 3 bases from J, leaving 8 bases between. Germline lookup yields CDR1 SGHNT and CDR2 YENEEA. The CDR3 covers 14 residues. For the CDR3, the DNA is TGTGCCAGCAGCACAGGGCTCTATAATTCACCCCTCCACTTT. It translates to CASSTGLYNSPLHF.

V gene TRBV19 combines with J gene TRBJ1-4; tentative D call: TRBD1 (6 bases). The CDR3 spans 15 residues. Trimming cost V 11 bases and J 0 bases, with 16 bases left between them. Germline loops: CDR1 LNHDA, CDR2 SQIVND (reference sequence). The CDR3 protein is CASRGGPATNEKLFF. The CDR3 DNA is TGTGCCTCCCGGGGGGGGCCTGCAACTAATGAAAAACTGTTTTTT.

The gene calls are TRBV7-2 and TRBJ2-5; TRBD1 might be the D (6 bases). Per the germline V gene, CDR1 is SGHTA and CDR2 is FQGNSA. CDR3 length: 15 residues. Trimming took off 1 base at V and 6 bases at J, with 15 bases between the two ends. The CDR3, as DNA: TGTGCCAGCAGCTTAGATGGGGGCGGGTCGAAGACCCAGTACTTC. This sequence encodes CASSLDGGGSKTQYF.

The chain carries TRBV25-1 and TRBJ2-1, with a weak D call TRBD2 (5 bases). The CDR3 totals 13 residues. The V end lost 1 base, the J end lost 7 bases, and 8 bases lay between the germline ends. Per the germline V gene, CDR1 is MGHDK and CDR2 is SYGVNS. The CDR3 loop is CASSESGGNEQFF. The CDR3, as DNA: TGTGCCAGCAGTGAATCAGGAGGAAATGAGCAGTTCTTC.